A selection of T cell receptor beta chains follows, all from one sample in a study of CD8 T cells in ankylosing spondylitis. TCRdb reprocessed the 5' RACE reads via MiXCR and lists one record per CDR3 protein. The sample has under 450,000 distinct CDR3 sequences, 20% to 25% seen once. The material sequenced was blood, either unsorted or a sorted T cell fraction (not recorded which). These receptors all come from a male donor with ankylosing spondylitis or in good health (not recorded which). The CDR3 runs from the conserved cysteine through the conserved F or W. A D gene is named only where the DNA matches it firmly. Clone size is given for some rows only: seen once, a few or many times, or a class if the clone is expanded.

d_gene | j_gene | v_gene | abundance | CDR3nt | CDR3aa
TRBD1 | TRBJ1-1 | TRBV6-5 | NA | TGTGCCAGCAGTTACCTAAATCCCGGGACAGGGACCTCCTTCTACTTT | CASSYLNPGTGTSFYF
NA | TRBJ1-1 | TRBV29-1 | few | TGCAGCGTTTTCAGGGTAACTGAAGCTTTCTTT | CSVFRVTEAFF
TRBD1 | TRBJ2-7 | TRBV4-1 | NA | TGCGCCAGCAGCCCCACACCCGGGACAGAAATTTACGAGCAGTACTTC | CASSPTPGTEIYEQYF
NA | TRBJ2-5 | TRBV7-2 | NA | TGTGCCAGCAGCTTAGCGGGTTCAGATGTGGAGACCCAGTACTTC | CASSLAGSDVETQYF
NA | TRBJ1-1 | TRBV7-9 | few | TGTGCCAGCAGCTATCCCCAAGGGACACTGAACACTGAAGCTTTCTTT | CASSYPQGTLNTEAFF
NA | TRBJ2-5 | TRBV9 | NA | TGTGCCAGCAGCGTAGAACCCGGCAAGTTTGAGACCCAGTACTTC | CASSVEPGKFETQYF
NA | TRBJ2-1 | TRBV12-3/TRBV12-4 | few | TGTGCCAGCAGTTTAGTAAGGGGCGCTTCAAATGAGCAGTTCTTC | CASSLVRGASNEQFF
NA | TRBJ1-1 | TRBV15 | few | TGTGCCACCAGCAGAGTAGGTGGGCGCTATGGTGACACTGAAGCTTTCTTT | CATSRVGGRYGDTEAFF
NA | TRBJ1-6 | TRBV7-9 | few | TGTGCCAGCAGCTTAGTGATAGGATCACCCCTCCACTTT | CASSLVIGSPLHF
TRBD1 | TRBJ2-1 | TRBV15 | NA | TGTGCCACCAGCGATCCCGGGACAGGGGACAATGAGCAGTTCTTC | CATSDPGTGDNEQFF
TRBD2 | TRBJ2-1 | TRBV3-1 | NA | TGTGCCAGCAGTCCTCTCCTAGCGGGGACCAGTGAGCAGTTCTTC | CASSPLLAGTSEQFF
NA | TRBJ2-7 | TRBV27 | NA | TGTGCCAGCAGTCAAACGGTTACCTACGAGCAGTACTTC | CASSQTVTYEQYF
NA | TRBJ1-1 | TRBV5-6 | NA | TGTGCCAGCAGTCGAACAGGCCTGAACACTGAAGCTTTCTTT | CASSRTGLNTEAFF
NA | TRBJ1-1 | TRBV12-3/TRBV12-4 | NA | TGTGCCAGCACTTATGGGGCTGAAGCTTTCTTT | CASTYGAEAFF
TRBD2 | TRBJ2-3 | TRBV7-9 | few | TGTGCCAGCCCACCAGGGACTAGCGGTCCAGATACGCAGTATTTT | CASPPGTSGPDTQYF
NA | TRBJ2-5 | TRBV12-3/TRBV12-4 | few | TGTGCCAGCAGCGGAAACTCTGCAGGCCCCCGGGAGACCCAGTACTTC | CASSGNSAGPRETQYF
TRBD1 | TRBJ2-7 | TRBV28 | few | TGTGCCAGCAGTTCCGGGACAGAAATCCCCAAGCAGTACTTC | CASSSGTEIPKQYF
NA | TRBJ2-1 | TRBV20-1 | few | TGCAGTGCGACGGAGGGCTCCTACAATGAGCAGTTCTTC | CSATEGSYNEQFF